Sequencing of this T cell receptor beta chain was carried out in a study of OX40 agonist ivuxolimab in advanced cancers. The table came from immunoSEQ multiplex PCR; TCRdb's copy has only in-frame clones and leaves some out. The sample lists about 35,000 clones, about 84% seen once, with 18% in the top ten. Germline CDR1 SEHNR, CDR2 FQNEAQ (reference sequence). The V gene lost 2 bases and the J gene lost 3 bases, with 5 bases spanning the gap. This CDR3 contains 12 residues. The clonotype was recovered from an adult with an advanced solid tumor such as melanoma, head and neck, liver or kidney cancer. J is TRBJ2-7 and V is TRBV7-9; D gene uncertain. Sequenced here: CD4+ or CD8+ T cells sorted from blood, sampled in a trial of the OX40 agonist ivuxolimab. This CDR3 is CASSLWVYEQYF. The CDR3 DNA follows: TGTGCCAGCAGCTTATGGGTCTACGAGCAGTACTTC.